This T cell receptor beta chain was identified in a study of CD8 T cells in ankylosing spondylitis. Study findings and constraints: Disease-linked clones proved CD8+ and comparatively uncommon in peripheral blood. Several of the motif variants were reported before in synovial fluid and blood from reactive arthritis. What seemed typical of ankylosing spondylitis blood was a TCR beta motif built from roughly 8 highly homologous variants.

Germline CDR1 is LGHNA and CDR2 is YNFKEQ. V lost 5 bases, J lost 5 bases, and 5 bases stayed unmatched. The CDR3 totals 15 residues. By quantitative 5'-RACE with molecular barcodes, the TCR beta libraries were made. A single record per CDR3 protein comes from TCRdb applying MiXCR to the 5' RACE reads. Among roughly 400,000 distinct CDR3 sequences, about 22% were seen once, and the ten largest hold around 17%. About this clonotype itself: Its specificity is not known.

The receptor was derived from a male donor with ankylosing spondylitis. Sequencing input: blood, either unsorted or a sorted T cell fraction (not recorded which). This chain joins TRBV4-2 and TRBJ2-1, with 11 bases aligning to TRBD2. The CDR3 sequence: CASSTGTSGDNEQFF. The CDR3 DNA reads TGTGCCAGCAGCACCGGGACTAGCGGAGACAATGAGCAGTTCTTC.